What follows are 17 T cell receptor beta chains derived from one specimen sequenced in a study of cytomegalovirus exposure and HLA in healthy donors. With 60 Vbeta and 13 Jbeta primers, the PCR was carried out. TCRdb keeps only in-frame clones here, not all; method: immunoSEQ multiplex PCR. The sample records 150,000 or so clones, 65% to 80% being singletons. The source material was PBMCs. The receptors were sampled from a man in his forties or fifties in good health and CMV-seropositive.

The chain uses TRBV4-3 and TRBJ1-1, with 9 bases that match TRBD1. Germline-derived CDR1 and CDR2 are LGHNA and YSLEER. V gave up 1 base and J gave up 1 base; unmatched junction bases: 4. This CDR3 is 16 amino acids long. This CDR3 reads CASSQGDRDRNTEAFF. The CDR3, as DNA: TGCGCCAGCAGCCAAGGGGACAGGGATCGGAACACTGAAGCTTTCTTT.

This clone has a handful of counts. The chain recombines TRBV10-2 with TRBJ1-1; tentative D call: TRBD1 (5 bases). With 4 bases removed from V and 6 bases from J, the gap between germline ends came to 9 bases. The germline CDR1 and CDR2 sequences are WSHSY and SAAADI. The CDR3 totals 12 residues. CDR3 residues: CASSVGRAEAFF. The CDR3 DNA reads TGCGCCAGCAGTGTGGGGCGCGCTGAAGCTTTCTTT.

V and J are TRBV7-9 and TRBJ2-5; 7 bases match TRBD2. The CDR3 covers 14 residues. The J segment lost 0 bases and the V segment lost 5 bases, leaving 3 bases of the junction unmatched. Germline CDR1 reads SEHNR; CDR2 reads FQNEAQ (reference sequence). CDR3 DNA sequence: TGTGCCAGCAGCCGGGGGACTAACCAAGAGACCCAGTACTTC. Translation gives CASSRGTNQETQYF.

The chain uses TRBV5-6 and TRBJ2-5; TRBD1 aligns across 10 bases. Germline CDR1 and CDR2: SGHDT and YYEEEE. This CDR3 is 16 amino acids long. V trimming: 0 bases; J trimming: 2 bases; junction bases outside the gene matches: 4. The CDR3 loop is CASSLAGQGGQETQYF. DNA for the CDR3: TGTGCCAGCAGCTTGGCCGGACAGGGGGGACAAGAGACCCAGTACTTC.

The rearrangement joins TRBV7-2 to TRBJ2-2; D perhaps matches TRBD1 (5 bases). The CDR3 covers 15 residues. CDR1 and CDR2 (germline): SGHTA, FQGNSA. The germline V and J ends were trimmed by 2 bases and 4 bases, with 11 bases remaining between them. CDR3 residues: CASSLFPQGTGELFF. Here the CDR3 DNA reads TGTGCCAGCAGCTTATTCCCCCAGGGCACCGGGGAGCTGTTTTTT.

The V gene is TRBV19, the J gene TRBJ1-2, with D hard to call. V was cut by 10 bases and J by 4 bases, with 13 bases left in between. The CDR3 is 12 residues long. In germline, CDR1 is LNHDA, CDR2 SQIVND (reference sequence). The DNA of the CDR3 is TGTGCCACGACACAGTTGACCTATGGCTACACCTTC. Translation: CATTQLTYGYTF.

This clone was counted only a few times. J is TRBJ1-2 and V is TRBV7-9; TRBD1 matches at 9 bases. This CDR3 region has 15 residues. The V gene's germline CDR1 is SEHNR and CDR2 FQNEAQ (reference sequence). V shed 5 bases and J 3 bases; nucleotides not matched to a gene: 7. The CDR3 region is CASSPGQGTDYGYTF. The CDR3 bases are TGTGCCAGCAGCCCTGGACAGGGGACCGACTATGGCTACACCTTC.

V gene TRBV19 combines with J gene TRBJ2-2, with 12 bases aligning to TRBD2. The junction had 7 bases not matched to a gene; V was cut back by 3 bases and J by 5 bases. The CDR3 extends over 17 amino acids. Per the germline V gene, CDR1 is LNHDA and CDR2 is SQIVND (reference sequence). CDR3 nucleotide sequence: TGTGCCAGTAGTATTCGACTAGCGGGAGTTGCGACCGGGGAGCTGTTTTTT. It codes for CASSIRLAGVATGELFF.

Comments on this clone: Mismatch with germline at one junction end may stem from a read error. At the DNA level, this CDR3 is encoded by other sequences in the same sample as well. CDR3 nucleotide sequence: TGCGCCAGCAGCCCAGGGAGAGGGGGCACTGAAGCTTTCTTT. It codes for CASSPGRGGTEAFF. The chain is built from TRBV5-7 and TRBJ1-1, with D possibly TRBD1 on 6 matching bases. TRBV5-7 is marked as an open reading frame, function uncertain. The CDR3 extends over 14 amino acids.

The V and J genes are TRBV4-3 and TRBJ2-1; 10 positions agree with TRBD2. The CDR3 contains 15 residues. The germline V gene encodes CDR1 LGHNA and CDR2 YSLEER. V trimming: 4 bases; J trimming: 4 bases; junction bases outside the gene matches: 4. Here the CDR3 reads CASSPGLAEYNEQFF. CDR3 in DNA: TGCGCCAGCAGCCCCGGACTAGCGGAGTACAATGAGCAGTTCTTC.

This rearrangement joins TRBV15 to TRBJ2-7; 9 positions match TRBD2. The CDR3 extends over 15 amino acids. Unmatched junction bases numbered 9, after V lost 3 bases and J lost 6 bases. The germline CDR1 and CDR2 sequences are LNHNV and YYDKDF (reference sequence). In DNA, the CDR3 is TGTGCCACCAGCAGCCATAGCGGGGGCGTATCCGAGCAGTACTTC. Translating gives CATSSHSGGVSEQYF.

The CDR3 nucleotides are TGCGCCAGCAGCCAAGTCCCACACGGGGTCGGTGAAGCTTTCTTT. This codes for CASSQVPHGVGEAFF. J is TRBJ1-1 and V is TRBV4-3; no reliable D call. The CDR3 runs to 15 residues. Looked up from germline, CDR1 is LGHNA and CDR2 is YSLEER. V lost 1 base and J 7 bases, leaving 16 bases between the germline ends.

This chain links TRBV9 with TRBJ2-5; 8 nucleotides align to TRBD1. V lost 2 bases to trimming and J lost 4 bases; unmatched junction nucleotides: 7. The V gene's germline CDR1 is SGDLS and CDR2 YYNGEE. The CDR3 runs 15 residues. CDR3 region: CASSVGQGALETQYF. CDR3 nucleotide sequence: TGTGCCAGCAGCGTCGGGCAGGGGGCACTAGAGACCCAGTACTTC.

V gene TRBV2 combines with J gene TRBJ1-4; 7 nucleotides line up with TRBD1. From germline, CDR1 is SNHLY and CDR2 FYNNEI. The ends lost 4 bases at V and 8 bases at J; junction bases unmatched: 7. The CDR3 runs 14 residues. The CDR3 nucleotides are TGTGCCAGCAGTGTAGGGGGCCTTGGGGAAAAACTGTTTTTT. Its protein is CASSVGGLGEKLFF.

The chain links TRBV5-1 to TRBJ2-1; 15 bases are a match to TRBD2. The CDR3 runs 16 residues. After removal of 4 bases from V and 6 bases from J, the junction contained 5 bases not matched to a gene. Germline V gene sequence: CDR1 SGHRS, CDR2 YFSETQ. CDR3 residues: CASSSGTSGRSNEQFF. In DNA, the CDR3 is TGCGCCAGCAGCAGCGGGACTAGCGGGAGGTCCAATGAGCAGTTCTTC.

This chain links TRBV2 with TRBJ2-7; TRBD1 agrees at 11 bases. This CDR3 contains 16 residues. The germline gives CDR1 SNHLY, CDR2 FYNNEI. The trim removed 8 bases at V and 2 bases at J, leaving 11 bases unmatched. The CDR3 sequence is CASGGEPGQGAYEQYF. CDR3 nucleotides: TGTGCCAGCGGGGGAGAACCGGGACAGGGGGCCTACGAGCAGTACTTC.

In this sample, this clone turned up a few times. The chain carries TRBV2 and TRBJ1-6; D not resolved. The CDR3 has 13 amino acids. The V end was cut by 3 bases, the J end by 9 bases, with 9 bases between. Germline V gene lookup returns CDR1 SNHLY and CDR2 FYNNEI. CDR3 protein: CASSEEKRSPLHF. CDR3 in DNA: TGTGCCAGCAGTGAGGAAAAGCGTTCACCCCTCCACTTT.